The rows below give T cell receptor beta chains drawn from one sample of a study of cytomegalovirus exposure and HLA in healthy donors. Sequencing used immunoSEQ multiplex PCR; TCRdb keeps in-frame clones, though not all of them. The sample lists 200,000 to 300,000 clones, less than 90% occurring once. Sequencing used PBMCs. The receptors were gathered from a man between 18 and 29 years old in good health and CMV-seropositive. Both conserved end residues are part of each CDR3. The order of the fields is V gene, clone size, D gene, J gene, CDR3 protein, CDR3 DNA. A D gene is named only where the DNA matches it firmly. Size values are once, few and many counts, or a class for expanded clones, and some rows have none.

v_call: TRBV5-6; clone_size: NA; d_call: NA; j_call: TRBJ2-1; cdr3_aa: CASSLGPKDEQFF; cdr3_nt: TGTGCCAGCAGCCTGGGACCTAAGGATGAGCAGTTCTTC
v_call: TRBV4-2; clone_size: NA; d_call: NA; j_call: TRBJ1-5; cdr3_aa: CASSQAWSVSNQPQHF; cdr3_nt: TGTGCCAGCAGCCAAGCCTGGAGCGTGAGCAATCAGCCCCAGCATTTT
v_call: TRBV5-6; clone_size: once; d_call: TRBD1; j_call: TRBJ1-1; cdr3_aa: CASSRTGTNTEAFF; cdr3_nt: TGTGCCAGCAGCCGGACAGGGACGAACACTGAAGCTTTCTTT
v_call: TRBV5-6; clone_size: once; d_call: TRBD1; j_call: TRBJ1-1; cdr3_aa: CASSLLGTGEAFF; cdr3_nt: TGTGCCAGCAGCTTGTTGGGGACAGGTGAAGCTTTCTTT
v_call: TRBV28; clone_size: NA; d_call: NA; j_call: TRBJ2-5; cdr3_aa: CASSLQYQETQYF; cdr3_nt: TGTGCCAGCAGTTTACAGTACCAAGAGACCCAGTACTTC
v_call: TRBV2; clone_size: NA; d_call: NA; j_call: TRBJ2-5; cdr3_aa: CASSLAIQETQYF; cdr3_nt: TGTGCCAGCAGCTTGGCAATACAAGAGACCCAGTACTTC
v_call: TRBV7-7; clone_size: NA; d_call: NA; j_call: TRBJ2-3; cdr3_aa: CASSPAATDTQYF; cdr3_nt: TGTGCCAGCAGCCCAGCGGCCACAGATACGCAGTATTTT
v_call: TRBV29-1; clone_size: NA; d_call: NA; j_call: TRBJ2-1; cdr3_aa: CSVEVLGGSYNEQFF; cdr3_nt: TGCAGCGTTGAAGTTCTGGGGGGCTCCTACAATGAGCAGTTCTTC
v_call: TRBV7-8; clone_size: NA; d_call: NA; j_call: TRBJ2-2; cdr3_aa: CASSRKNTGELFF; cdr3_nt: TGTGCCAGCAGCCGAAAGAACACCGGGGAGCTGTTTTTT
v_call: TRBV29-1; clone_size: NA; d_call: NA; j_call: TRBJ2-2; cdr3_aa: CSVLVPGATGELFF; cdr3_nt: TGCAGCGTTCTGGTTCCGGGGGCCACCGGGGAGCTGTTTTTT
v_call: TRBV7-2; clone_size: NA; d_call: TRBD2; j_call: TRBJ2-7; cdr3_aa: CASSLVWLAGSSYEQYF; cdr3_nt: TGTGCCAGCAGCTTAGTCTGGCTAGCGGGATCCTCCTACGAGCAGTACTTC
v_call: TRBV4-1; clone_size: NA; d_call: NA; j_call: TRBJ1-2; cdr3_aa: CASSLSGSGPHNYGYTF; cdr3_nt: TGCGCCAGCAGCCTGTCGGGGTCTGGACCTCATAACTATGGCTACACCTTC
v_call: TRBV5-1; clone_size: NA; d_call: TRBD2; j_call: TRBJ2-7; cdr3_aa: CASSLTSGRTLYEQYF; cdr3_nt: TGCGCCAGCAGCTTAACTAGCGGGAGGACCCTCTACGAGCAGTACTTC
v_call: TRBV19; clone_size: NA; d_call: NA; j_call: TRBJ1-5; cdr3_aa: CASSLDGNQPQHF; cdr3_nt: TGTGCCAGTAGCCTTGACGGAAATCAGCCCCAGCATTTT
v_call: TRBV9; clone_size: NA; d_call: NA; j_call: TRBJ2-7; cdr3_aa: CASSPEGWSSYEQYF; cdr3_nt: TGTGCCAGCAGCCCCGAAGGGTGGAGCTCCTACGAGCAGTACTTC
v_call: TRBV2; clone_size: NA; d_call: NA; j_call: TRBJ2-3; cdr3_aa: CASSVQVKGDTQYF; cdr3_nt: TGTGCCAGCAGTGTTCAAGTAAAGGGGGATACGCAGTATTTT
v_call: TRBV11-2; clone_size: NA; d_call: TRBD2; j_call: TRBJ2-7; cdr3_aa: CASRSGLAGGYEQYF; cdr3_nt: TGTGCCAGCAGATCAGGACTAGCGGGAGGCTACGAGCAGTACTTC
v_call: TRBV28; clone_size: once; d_call: NA; j_call: TRBJ1-2; cdr3_aa: CASSWTGYGYTF; cdr3_nt: TGTGCCAGCAGTTGGACTGGCTATGGCTACACCTTC
v_call: TRBV28; clone_size: NA; d_call: TRBD2; j_call: TRBJ2-7; cdr3_aa: CATTLAGGPNEQYF; cdr3_nt: TGTGCCACCACTCTAGCGGGAGGGCCTAACGAGCAGTACTTC
v_call: TRBV7-2; clone_size: few; d_call: NA; j_call: TRBJ1-2; cdr3_aa: CASSLAGGANYGYTF; cdr3_nt: TGTGCCAGCAGCTTAGCAGGGGGTGCTAACTATGGCTACACCTTC
v_call: TRBV30; clone_size: NA; d_call: NA; j_call: TRBJ2-1; cdr3_aa: CAWSKDRHNEQFF; cdr3_nt: TGTGCCTGGAGCAAAGACAGGCACAATGAGCAGTTCTTC
v_call: TRBV27; clone_size: NA; d_call: NA; j_call: TRBJ2-2; cdr3_aa: CASSLSRTANTGELFF; cdr3_nt: TGTGCCAGCAGTTTATCGCGGACTGCAAACACCGGGGAGCTGTTTTTT
v_call: TRBV10-3; clone_size: NA; d_call: TRBD2; j_call: TRBJ2-7; cdr3_aa: CAISAGSGSSEQYF; cdr3_nt: TGTGCCATCAGTGCCGGTAGCGGGAGCTCCGAGCAGTACTTC
v_call: TRBV28; clone_size: few; d_call: NA; j_call: TRBJ2-6; cdr3_aa: CASTSGQISGANVLTF; cdr3_nt: TGTGCCAGCACTTCCGGACAGATCTCTGGGGCCAACGTCCTGACTTTC
v_call: TRBV18; clone_size: NA; d_call: TRBD1; j_call: TRBJ1-1; cdr3_aa: CASSYMGQLEGLAFF; cdr3_nt: TGTGCCAGCTCATATATGGGACAGTTGGAAGGTTTAGCTTTCTTT
v_call: TRBV11-2; clone_size: NA; d_call: NA; j_call: TRBJ2-1; cdr3_aa: CASSRASIYNEQFF; cdr3_nt: TGTGCCAGCAGCCGAGCCTCCATATACAATGAGCAGTTCTTC
v_call: TRBV6-1; clone_size: NA; d_call: NA; j_call: TRBJ2-1; cdr3_aa: CASSQNGNEQFF; cdr3_nt: TGTGCCAGCAGCCAAAACGGCAATGAGCAGTTCTTC
v_call: TRBV4-1; clone_size: NA; d_call: NA; j_call: TRBJ2-3; cdr3_aa: CASSQAVGVTQYF; cdr3_nt: TGCGCCAGCAGCCAAGCGGTGGGGGTTACGCAGTATTTT
v_call: TRBV5-1; clone_size: NA; d_call: TRBD1; j_call: TRBJ1-2; cdr3_aa: CASSLAPTGGINYGYTF; cdr3_nt: TGCGCCAGCAGCTTGGCCCCTACAGGGGGGATTAACTATGGCTACACCTTC
v_call: TRBV27; clone_size: NA; d_call: NA; j_call: TRBJ2-3; cdr3_aa: CASSSQSDTQYF; cdr3_nt: TGTGCCAGCAGTTCCCAATCAGATACGCAGTATTTT
v_call: TRBV6-1; clone_size: NA; d_call: NA; j_call: TRBJ1-1; cdr3_aa: CANKGHTEAFF; cdr3_nt: TGTGCCAACAAGGGTCACACTGAAGCTTTCTTT
v_call: TRBV7-2; clone_size: NA; d_call: TRBD1; j_call: TRBJ1-5; cdr3_aa: CASSLNRGQINQPQHF; cdr3_nt: TGTGCCAGCAGCTTAAATAGGGGACAGATCAATCAGCCCCAGCATTTT
v_call: TRBV7-2; clone_size: NA; d_call: NA; j_call: TRBJ2-1; cdr3_aa: CASSFSPLDEQFF; cdr3_nt: TGTGCCAGCAGCTTCTCCCCTCTGGATGAGCAGTTCTTC
v_call: TRBV6-5; clone_size: once; d_call: TRBD1; j_call: TRBJ1-4; cdr3_aa: CASSSTGTGHEKLFF; cdr3_nt: TGTGCCAGCAGTTCCACCGGGACAGGGCACGAAAAACTGTTTTTT
v_call: TRBV4-1; clone_size: NA; d_call: TRBD1; j_call: TRBJ1-4; cdr3_aa: CASSQAGTGVEKLFF; cdr3_nt: TGCGCCAGCAGCCAGGCCGGGACAGGGGTAGAAAAACTGTTTTTT
v_call: TRBV5-5; clone_size: NA; d_call: NA; j_call: TRBJ1-2; cdr3_aa: CASSPEIYGYTF; cdr3_nt: TGTGCCAGCAGCCCGGAAATTTATGGCTACACCTTC
v_call: TRBV27; clone_size: once; d_call: TRBD2; j_call: TRBJ2-3; cdr3_aa: CASSHTQREGIDTQYF; cdr3_nt: TGTGCCAGCAGCCACACTCAGCGGGAGGGTATAGATACGCAGTATTTT
v_call: TRBV6-1; clone_size: NA; d_call: NA; j_call: TRBJ2-7; cdr3_aa: CASSEPYEQYF; cdr3_nt: TGTGCCAGCAGCGAGCCCTACGAGCAGTACTTC
v_call: TRBV6-7; clone_size: NA; d_call: NA; j_call: TRBJ2-5; cdr3_aa: CAKAWDGTRCTQETQYF; cdr3_nt: TGTGCCAAAGCTTGGGACGGAACACGATGCACCCAAGAGACCCAGTACTTC
v_call: TRBV5-6; clone_size: NA; d_call: TRBD2; j_call: TRBJ2-1; cdr3_aa: CASSSTGTSRDNEQFF; cdr3_nt: TGTGCCAGCAGCTCCACCGGGACTAGCCGAGACAATGAGCAGTTCTTC
v_call: TRBV10-3; clone_size: NA; d_call: NA; j_call: TRBJ2-7; cdr3_aa: CAISVRGYEQYF; cdr3_nt: TGTGCCATCAGTGTAAGAGGCTACGAGCAGTACTTC
v_call: TRBV4-1; clone_size: NA; d_call: NA; j_call: TRBJ1-2; cdr3_aa: CASSPIAGDIRTF; cdr3_nt: TGCGCCAGCAGCCCAATCGCTGGGGACATACGCACCTTC
v_call: TRBV9; clone_size: NA; d_call: NA; j_call: TRBJ2-1; cdr3_aa: CASSVDPADSYNEQFF; cdr3_nt: TGTGCCAGCAGCGTAGATCCAGCGGACTCCTACAATGAGCAGTTCTTC
v_call: TRBV27; clone_size: NA; d_call: TRBD2; j_call: TRBJ2-3; cdr3_aa: CASSLFTSGSGTDTQYF; cdr3_nt: TGTGCCAGCAGTTTATTTACTAGCGGGAGCGGCACAGATACGCAGTATTTT
v_call: TRBV7-9; clone_size: NA; d_call: TRBD2; j_call: TRBJ2-3; cdr3_aa: CASSLAASGISTDTQYF; cdr3_nt: TGTGCCAGCAGCTTAGCGGCTAGCGGGATTAGCACAGATACGCAGTATTTT
v_call: TRBV6-5; clone_size: NA; d_call: NA; j_call: TRBJ1-5; cdr3_aa: CASSYSSGMGQPQHF; cdr3_nt: TGTGCCAGCAGTTACTCGTCCGGGATGGGCCAGCCCCAGCATTTT
v_call: TRBV5-1; clone_size: NA; d_call: NA; j_call: TRBJ2-2; cdr3_aa: CASSGRENTGELFF; cdr3_nt: TGCGCCAGCAGCGGCAGGGAGAACACCGGGGAGCTGTTTTTT
v_call: TRBV6-5; clone_size: NA; d_call: TRBD1; j_call: TRBJ2-7; cdr3_aa: CASSQGQGVPYEQYF; cdr3_nt: TGTGCCAGCAGTCAAGGACAGGGGGTTCCCTACGAGCAGTACTTC
v_call: TRBV5-6; clone_size: NA; d_call: NA; j_call: TRBJ2-6; cdr3_aa: CASHVGLSGANVLTF; cdr3_nt: TGTGCCAGCCATGTGGGCTTATCTGGGGCCAACGTCCTGACTTTC
v_call: TRBV5-1; clone_size: NA; d_call: TRBD1; j_call: TRBJ2-7; cdr3_aa: CASSWTPGQGDEQYF; cdr3_nt: TGCGCCAGCAGCTGGACCCCGGGACAGGGGGACGAGCAGTACTTC
v_call: TRBV6-4; clone_size: few; d_call: TRBD1; j_call: TRBJ1-2; cdr3_aa: CASSDKGQGLGYTF; cdr3_nt: TGTGCCAGCAGCGACAAGGGACAGGGCCTCGGCTACACCTTC
v_call: TRBV11-2; clone_size: NA; d_call: NA; j_call: TRBJ2-3; cdr3_aa: CASSRGEAPGTDTQYF; cdr3_nt: TGTGCCAGCAGCCGCGGGGAGGCCCCGGGCACAGATACGCAGTATTTT